The source of this T cell receptor beta chain is a study of CD8+ T cells in alopecia areata. Study context: Treated patients took oral tofacitinib at 5 to 10 mg twice daily.

As to treatment: oral pan-JAK inhibitor, 5-10 mg twice daily. The sequencing template was cDNA reverse transcribed from extracted RNA. Profiled with immunoSEQ multiplex PCR; TCRdb holds only in-frame clones, not every one. The repertoire has about 250,000 clones, 60% of them found once; the top ten carry 0.75% to 0.95%. Germline V gene lookup returns CDR1 SGHTA and CDR2 FQGNSA. The CDR3 loop spans 17 amino acids. Germline trimming cut 2 bases from V and 4 bases from J; bases unmatched to any gene: 12. The chain joins TRBV7-2 to TRBJ2-5; 8 bases map to TRBD2. The receptor was derived from a human donor with alopecia areata. The source material was CD4+ T cells sorted from blood, sampled between weeks 51 and 52, from a patient treated with tofacitinib. CDR3 region: CASSLRRSGTRTETQYF. The CDR3 DNA follows: TGTGCCAGCAGCTTAAGGAGATCCGGGACTAGAACAGAGACCCAGTACTTC.